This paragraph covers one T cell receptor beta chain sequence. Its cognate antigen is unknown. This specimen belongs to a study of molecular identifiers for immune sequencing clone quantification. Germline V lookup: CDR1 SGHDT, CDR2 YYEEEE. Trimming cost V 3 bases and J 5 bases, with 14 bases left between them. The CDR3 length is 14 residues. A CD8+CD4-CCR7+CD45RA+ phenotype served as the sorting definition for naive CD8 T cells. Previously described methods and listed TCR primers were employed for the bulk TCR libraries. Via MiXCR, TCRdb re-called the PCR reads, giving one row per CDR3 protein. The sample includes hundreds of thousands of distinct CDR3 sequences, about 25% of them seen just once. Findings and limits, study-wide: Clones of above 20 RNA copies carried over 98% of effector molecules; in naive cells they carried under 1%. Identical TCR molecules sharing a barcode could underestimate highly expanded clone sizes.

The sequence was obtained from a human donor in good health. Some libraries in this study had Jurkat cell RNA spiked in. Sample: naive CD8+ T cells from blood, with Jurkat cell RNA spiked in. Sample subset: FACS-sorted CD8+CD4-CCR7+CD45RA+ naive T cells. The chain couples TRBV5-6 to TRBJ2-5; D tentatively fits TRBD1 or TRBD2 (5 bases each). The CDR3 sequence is CASSSGTAVETQYF. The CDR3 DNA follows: TGTGCCAGCAGCTCCGGGACGGCCGTTGAGACCCAGTACTTC.